The TCR beta chain described here comes from a study of T cells in women clearing cervical HPV infection. General study points: TRBV6-7 abundance was lower in cases than controls (around 0.1% versus 0.15%). Unknown T-cell numbers per sample may underlie the richness differences.

The table came from immunoSEQ multiplex PCR; TCRdb's copy has only in-frame clones and leaves some out. The sample includes about 31,000 clones. Concerning this clone: Its target is unknown. The sequenced fragment ends 3 residues before the CDR3 boundary, so the rest is inferred from the germline J gene.

CDR1 and CDR2 from the germline V gene are SGHDT and YYEEEE. The CDR3 contains 15 residues. V shed 0 bases and J 6 bases; nucleotides not matched to a gene: 7. The source material was blood buffy coat. The chain recombines TRBV5-6 with TRBJ2-7; 9 bases agree with TRBD2. The TCR was taken from a woman aged 18 to 75 with a cervical HPV16 infection that either progressed to CIN3+ or cleared (not recorded which). The CDR3 loop is CASSLAAGGPGEQYF. The part of the CDR3 DNA that was read is TGTGCCAGCAGCTTGGCGGCGGGGGGGCCTGGCGAG.